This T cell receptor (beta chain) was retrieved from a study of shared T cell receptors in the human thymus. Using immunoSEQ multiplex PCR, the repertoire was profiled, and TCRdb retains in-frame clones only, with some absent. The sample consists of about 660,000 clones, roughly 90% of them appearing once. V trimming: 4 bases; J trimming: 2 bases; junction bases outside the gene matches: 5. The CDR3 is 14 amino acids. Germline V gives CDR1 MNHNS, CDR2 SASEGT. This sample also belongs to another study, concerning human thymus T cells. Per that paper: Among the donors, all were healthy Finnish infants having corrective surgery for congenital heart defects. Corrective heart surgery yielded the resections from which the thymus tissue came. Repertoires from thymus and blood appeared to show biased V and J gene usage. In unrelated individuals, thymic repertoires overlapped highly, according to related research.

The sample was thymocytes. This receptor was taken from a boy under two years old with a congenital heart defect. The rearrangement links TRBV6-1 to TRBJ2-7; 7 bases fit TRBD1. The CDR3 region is CASSVGTDPYEQYF. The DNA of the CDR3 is TGTGCCAGCAGTGTTGGGACAGATCCCTACGAGCAGTACTTC.